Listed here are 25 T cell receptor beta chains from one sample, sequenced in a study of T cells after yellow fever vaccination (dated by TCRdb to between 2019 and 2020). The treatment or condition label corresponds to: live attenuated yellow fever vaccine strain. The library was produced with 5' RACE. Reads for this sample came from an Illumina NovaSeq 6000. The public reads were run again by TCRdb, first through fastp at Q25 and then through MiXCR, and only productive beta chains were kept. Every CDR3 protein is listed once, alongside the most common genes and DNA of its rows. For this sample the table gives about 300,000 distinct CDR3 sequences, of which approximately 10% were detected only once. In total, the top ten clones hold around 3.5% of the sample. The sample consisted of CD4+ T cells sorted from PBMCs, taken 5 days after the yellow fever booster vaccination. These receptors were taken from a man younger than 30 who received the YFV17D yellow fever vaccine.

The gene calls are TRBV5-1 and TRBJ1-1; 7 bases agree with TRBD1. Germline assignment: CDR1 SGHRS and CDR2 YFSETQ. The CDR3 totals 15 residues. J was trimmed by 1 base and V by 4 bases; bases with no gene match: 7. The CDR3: CASSQARTGNTEAFF. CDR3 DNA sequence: TGCGCCAGCAGCCAAGCTCGGACAGGGAACACTGAAGCTTTCTTT.

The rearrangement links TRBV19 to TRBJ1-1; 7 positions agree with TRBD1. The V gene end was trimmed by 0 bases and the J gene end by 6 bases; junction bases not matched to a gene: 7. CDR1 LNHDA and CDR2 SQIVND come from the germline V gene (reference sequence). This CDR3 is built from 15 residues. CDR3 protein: CASSIENRGRSEAFF. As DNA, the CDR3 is TGTGCCAGTAGTATAGAGAACAGGGGTAGATCTGAAGCTTTCTTT. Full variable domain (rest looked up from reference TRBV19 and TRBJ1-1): DGGITQSPKYLFRKEGQNVTLSCEQNLNHDAMYWYRQDPGQGLRLIYYSQIVNDFQKGDIAEGYSVSREKKESFPLTVTSAQKNPTAFYLCASSIENRGRSEAFFGQGTRLTVV.

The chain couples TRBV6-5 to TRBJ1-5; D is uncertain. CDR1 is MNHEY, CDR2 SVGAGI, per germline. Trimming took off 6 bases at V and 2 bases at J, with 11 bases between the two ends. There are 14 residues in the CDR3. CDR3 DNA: TGTGCCAGCAGCAAGACGTCAGGCAATCAGCCCCAGCATTTT. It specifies CASSKTSGNQPQHF.

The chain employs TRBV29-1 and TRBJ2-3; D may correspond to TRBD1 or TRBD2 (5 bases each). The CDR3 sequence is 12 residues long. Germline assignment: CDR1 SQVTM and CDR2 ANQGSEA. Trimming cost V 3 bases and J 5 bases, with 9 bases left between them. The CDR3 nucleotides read TGCAGCGTTGAGTGGGGGAAAGATACGCAGTATTTT. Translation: CSVEWGKDTQYF.

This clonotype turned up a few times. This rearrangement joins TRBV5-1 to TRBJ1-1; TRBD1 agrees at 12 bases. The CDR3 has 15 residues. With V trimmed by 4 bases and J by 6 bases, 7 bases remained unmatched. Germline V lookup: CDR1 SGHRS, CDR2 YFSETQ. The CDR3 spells CASSPGTGGLPEAFF. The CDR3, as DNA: TGCGCCAGCAGCCCAGGGACAGGGGGCCTCCCTGAAGCTTTCTTT.

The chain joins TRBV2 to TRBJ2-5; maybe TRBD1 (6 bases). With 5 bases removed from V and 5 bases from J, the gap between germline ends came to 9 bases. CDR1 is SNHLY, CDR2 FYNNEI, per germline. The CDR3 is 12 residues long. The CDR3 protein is CASSNRDETQYF. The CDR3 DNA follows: TGTGCCAGCAGTAACAGGGACGAGACCCAGTACTTC.

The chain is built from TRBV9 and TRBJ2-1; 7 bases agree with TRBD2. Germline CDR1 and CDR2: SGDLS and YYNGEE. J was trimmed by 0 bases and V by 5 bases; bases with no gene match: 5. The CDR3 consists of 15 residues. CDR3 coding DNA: TGTGCCAGCAGAGCAACGGGGGGCTCCTACAATGAGCAGTTCTTC. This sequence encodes CASRATGGSYNEQFF.

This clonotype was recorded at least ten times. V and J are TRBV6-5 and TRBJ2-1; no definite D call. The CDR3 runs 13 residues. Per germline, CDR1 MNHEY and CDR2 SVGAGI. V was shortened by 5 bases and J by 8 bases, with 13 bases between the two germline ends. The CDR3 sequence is CASSPSPGHEQFF. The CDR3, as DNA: TGTGCCAGCAGTCCTTCCCCCGGCCATGAGCAGTTCTTC.

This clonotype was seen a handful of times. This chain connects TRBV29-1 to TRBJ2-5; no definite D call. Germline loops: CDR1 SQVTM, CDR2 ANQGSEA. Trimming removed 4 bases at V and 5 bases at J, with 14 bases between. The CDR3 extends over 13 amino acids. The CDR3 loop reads CSVGLGPVETQYF. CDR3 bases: TGCAGCGTTGGGCTGGGCCCTGTGGAGACCCAGTACTTC.

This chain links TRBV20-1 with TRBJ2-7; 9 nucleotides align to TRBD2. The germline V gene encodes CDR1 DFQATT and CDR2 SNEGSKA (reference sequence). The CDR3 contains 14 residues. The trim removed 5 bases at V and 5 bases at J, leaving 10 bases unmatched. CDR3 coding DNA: TGCAGTGCTCCCCTGCGTAGCGGGGGTGACGAGCAGTACTTC. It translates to CSAPLRSGGDEQYF.

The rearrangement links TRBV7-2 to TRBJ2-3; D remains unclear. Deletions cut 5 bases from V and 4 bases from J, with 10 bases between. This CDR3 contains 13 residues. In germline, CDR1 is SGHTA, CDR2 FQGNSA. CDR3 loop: CASSQDPADTQYF. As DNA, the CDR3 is TGTGCCAGCAGCCAGGACCCGGCAGATACGCAGTATTTT.

CDR3 bases: TGCAGCGCCATAGGACAGGGGAGTACTAATGAAAAACTGTTTTTT. It specifies CSAIGQGSTNEKLFF. The chain has TRBV29-1 and TRBJ1-4; 9 nucleotides align to TRBD1. The CDR3 consists of 15 residues. Per the germline V gene, CDR1 is SQVTM and CDR2 is ANQGSEA. J gave up 2 bases and V 7 bases, and 8 bases lay outside the gene matches.

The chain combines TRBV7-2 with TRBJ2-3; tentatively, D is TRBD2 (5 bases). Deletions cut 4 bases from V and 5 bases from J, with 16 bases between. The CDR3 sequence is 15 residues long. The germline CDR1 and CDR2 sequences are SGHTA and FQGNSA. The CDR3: CASSSRMVRVDTQYF. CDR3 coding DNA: TGTGCCAGCAGCTCGCGAATGGTGAGGGTAGATACGCAGTATTTT.

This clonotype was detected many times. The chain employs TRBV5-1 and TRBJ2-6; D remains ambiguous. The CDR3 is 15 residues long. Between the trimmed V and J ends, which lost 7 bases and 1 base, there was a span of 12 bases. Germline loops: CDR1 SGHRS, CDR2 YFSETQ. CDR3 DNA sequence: TGCGCCAGCTGCCGTTTCGGTTCTGGGGCCAACGTCCTGACTTTC. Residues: CASCRFGSGANVLTF.

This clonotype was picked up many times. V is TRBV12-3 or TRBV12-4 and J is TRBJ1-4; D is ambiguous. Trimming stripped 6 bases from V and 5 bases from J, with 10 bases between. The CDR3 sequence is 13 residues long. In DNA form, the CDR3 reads TGTGCCAGCAGCCCCTCCCGAAATGAAAAACTGTTTTTT. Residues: CASSPSRNEKLFF.

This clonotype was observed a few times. CDR3 region: CASSLARANQPQHF. The DNA of the CDR3 is TGTGCCAGCAGCCTCGCTAGGGCCAATCAGCCCCAGCATTTT. The chain carries TRBV7-8 and TRBJ1-5; D ambiguous. Trimming took off 5 bases at V and 3 bases at J, with 11 bases between the two ends. The germline CDR1 and CDR2 sequences are SGHVS and FQNEAQ. This CDR3 is 14 amino acids long.

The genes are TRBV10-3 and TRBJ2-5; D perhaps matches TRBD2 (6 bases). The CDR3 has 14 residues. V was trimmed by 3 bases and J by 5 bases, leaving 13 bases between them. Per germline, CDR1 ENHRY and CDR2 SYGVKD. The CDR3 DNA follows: TGTGCCATCAGTGATGGGACTGGAAAGGAGACCCAGTACTTC. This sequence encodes CAISDGTGKETQYF.

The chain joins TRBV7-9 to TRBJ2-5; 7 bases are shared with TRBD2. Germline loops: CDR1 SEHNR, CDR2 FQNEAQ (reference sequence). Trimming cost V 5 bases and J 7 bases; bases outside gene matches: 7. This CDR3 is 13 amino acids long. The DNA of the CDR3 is TGTGCCAGCAGCCTGGAGGGGAGGGCGACCCAGTACTTC. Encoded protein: CASSLEGRATQYF.

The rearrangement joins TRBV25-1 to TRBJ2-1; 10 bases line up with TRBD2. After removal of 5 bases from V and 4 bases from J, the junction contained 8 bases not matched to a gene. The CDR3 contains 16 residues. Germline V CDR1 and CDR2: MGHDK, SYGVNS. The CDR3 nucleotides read TGTGCCAGCAGTTCAGCTAGCGGGGGCGCTTACAATGAGCAGTTCTTC. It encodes CASSSASGGAYNEQFF. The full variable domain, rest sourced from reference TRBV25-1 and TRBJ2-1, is EADIYQTPRYLVIGTGKKITLECSQTMGHDKMYWYQQDPGMELHLIHYSYGVNSTEKGDLSSESTVSRIRTEHFPLTLESARPSHTSQYLCASSSASGGAYNEQFFGPGTRLTVL.

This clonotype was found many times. The CDR3 region is CASSFHQETQYF. The DNA for the CDR3 is TGTGCCAGCAGCTTCCACCAAGAGACCCAGTACTTC. The chain links TRBV12-3 or TRBV12-4 to TRBJ2-5; D gene unclear. CDR3 length: 12 amino acids. The ends were cut back, 6 bases at V and 0 bases at J, with 5 bases in the middle.

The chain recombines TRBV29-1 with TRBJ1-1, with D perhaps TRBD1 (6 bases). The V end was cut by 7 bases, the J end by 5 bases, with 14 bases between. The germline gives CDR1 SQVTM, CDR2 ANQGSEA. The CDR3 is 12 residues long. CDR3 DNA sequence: TGCAGCGCCTCCAGGGGCGAAACTGAAGCTTTCTTT. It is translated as CSASRGETEAFF.

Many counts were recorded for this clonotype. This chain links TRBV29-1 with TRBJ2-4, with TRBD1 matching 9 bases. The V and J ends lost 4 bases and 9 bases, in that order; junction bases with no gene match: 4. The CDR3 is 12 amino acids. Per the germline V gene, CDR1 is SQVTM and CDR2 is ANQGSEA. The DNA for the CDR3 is TGCAGCGTTGGGACAGGGGCTGGCATTCAGTACTTC. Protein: CSVGTGAGIQYF.

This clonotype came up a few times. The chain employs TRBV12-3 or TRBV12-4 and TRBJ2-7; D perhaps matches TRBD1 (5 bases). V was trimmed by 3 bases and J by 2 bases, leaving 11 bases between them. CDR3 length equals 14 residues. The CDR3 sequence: CASSFARDTYEQYF. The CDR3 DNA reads TGTGCCAGCAGTTTCGCCAGGGATACCTACGAGCAGTACTTC.

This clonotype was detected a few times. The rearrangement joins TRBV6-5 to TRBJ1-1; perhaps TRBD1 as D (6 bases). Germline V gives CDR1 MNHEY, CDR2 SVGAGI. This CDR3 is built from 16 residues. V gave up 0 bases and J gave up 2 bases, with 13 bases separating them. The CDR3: CASSYSITGTNTEAFF. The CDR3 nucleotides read TGTGCCAGCAGTTACTCGATCACAGGGACTAACACTGAAGCTTTCTTT.

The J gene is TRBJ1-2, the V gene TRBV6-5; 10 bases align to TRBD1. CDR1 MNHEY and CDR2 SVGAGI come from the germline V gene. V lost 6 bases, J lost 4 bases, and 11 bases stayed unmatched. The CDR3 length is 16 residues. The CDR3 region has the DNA TGTGCCAGCAGCCGCGTCCCGGGACAGGGGCCCTATGGCTACACCTTC. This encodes CASSRVPGQGPYGYTF.